Included here is one T cell receptor beta chain sequence, with context. Its antigen remains unidentified. Per-nucleotide qualities are absent, and no much larger clonotype sits a single base away. In three donor pairs, further sequencing was done on unstimulated CD8+ naive, CD4+ memory, CD8+ TEMRA, CD4+ naive and CD8+ effector memory subsets. Sorted unstimulated T cells and proliferating T cells recovered from mixed lymphocyte reactions were subjected to TCRbeta CDR3 sequencing. Fresh whole blood from fewer than 11 HLA-typed healthy donors was used to isolate PBMCs. The cysteine opens and the phenylalanine closes a CDR3 of 14 amino acids. Only the CDR3 portion is preserved as DNA: 42 bases, with reading frame beginning at the first base. V is cut back by 5 bases and J by 6 bases, with 6 bases in the junction unmatched. CDR1 and CDR2 (SGHKS, YYEKEE) derive from the germline V gene (reference sequence).

The source of the sample is a study of siplizumab effects on memory and regulatory T cells (dated by TCRdb to the late 2010s). About the study as a whole: The study looked at the effect of siplizumab, an anti-CD2 antibody, on alloreactive T-cell subsets in allogeneic mixed lymphocyte reactions made from human PBMCs.

Receptor amplification or capture employed the immunoSEQ multiplex PCR assay. Roughly 10^5 TCR templates per sample were assayed on the deep sequencing platform. Genomic DNA extracted from sorted T cells was the material used for TCRbeta CDR3 sequencing. As for the authors' bioinformatics: Clonal analysis of TCRbeta CDR3 data was done in the R programming language. Comparing unstimulated samples against CFSE-low samples taken after the reaction was how alloreactive CD4+ and CD8+ clones were defined. By matching sequences to the repertoires of sorted unstimulated Treg and non-Treg cells, each alloreactive CD4+ clone was assigned a regulatory or non-regulatory origin. TCRdb's version of the immuneACCESS table is confined to in-frame rearrangements and falls short of the full clone set. An unresolved V gene accounts for under half of the shortfall where checked; the remainder is of unknown origin. From that table come the V and J calls and clone size; the DNA was used to work out D and trimming. In all, the sample holds tens of thousands of clones, and about 90% of those were seen once. The ten largest make up less than 0.25% of the sample.

Overall study results and their limits: Among mappable alloreactive CD4+ clones, the Treg-derived fraction averaged nearly 70% with siplizumab versus approximately 27% in control reactions. Siplizumab significantly lowered the cumulative frequency of alloreactive sequences that could be traced to unstimulated CD4+ memory T cells. Whether proliferating Tregs from siplizumab cultures actually had suppressive function was not functionally confirmed. For roughly 75-97% of proliferating CD4+ or CD8+ clones, no naive or memory phenotype could be assigned. Because sequences below about 10^-5 frequency were poorly captured, only a minor fraction of alloreactive clones could be mapped to unstimulated subsets. Compared with memory T cells, unstimulated naive T cells appeared more diverse, and naive cells seemed to make a substantial contribution to the alloresponse.

The chain links TRBV5-5 with TRBJ2-3; 10 bases in the middle match TRBD1. This sequence was found in a human donor in good health. The sample comprised naive CD4+ T cells sorted from blood. Taken with the paper, the label for cell subset or site translates to: unstimulated naive T cells. The sequenced DNA is TGTGCCAGCAGTCTTGGACAGGGGGGTGATACGCAGTATTTT. It is translated as CASSLGQGGDTQYF.